This TCR beta chain was captured in a study of post-analysis software for immune sequencing data. This clonotype has more than one count but fewer than ten. Its matching antigen is unknown. The library was made from cDNA and included unique molecular identifiers. Each sample of about 0.9 to 11 million input T cells yielded roughly 500,000 cDNA molecules, so each molecule approximated one T cell. One entry per CDR3 protein results from TCRdb running MiXCR on the PCR reads. The sample consists of approximately 630,000 distinct CDR3 sequences, 55% to 60% of them appearing once. Study-wide findings and caveats: Elevated frequency relative to controls characterized a handful of TRBV segments in patients, TRBV5-6, TRBV5-1 and TRBV20-1 among them.

The CDR3 runs to 19 residues. Per germline, CDR1 SQVTM and CDR2 ANQGSEA. The junction had 18 bases not matched to a gene; V was cut back by 4 bases and J by 0 bases. The chain uses TRBV29-1 and TRBJ2-1; 7 bases are a match to TRBD2. The sequence came from a girl aged 2-15 years with multiple sclerosis. The sequenced material came from blood. The CDR3 sequence: CSVVRRGVTPPSSYNEQFF. In nucleotides, the CDR3 is TGCAGCGTTGTCCGTCGGGGGGTAACGCCTCCCAGCTCCTACAATGAGCAGTTCTTC.